This T cell receptor (beta chain) was profiled in a study of STAT3 mutations in large granular lymphocyte leukemia (dated by TCRdb to between 2018 and 2021). Concerning the study at large: Roughly half of the T-LGLL patients who were sequenced longitudinally carried canonical activating STAT3 mutations. One or more immunosuppressive therapy regimens were given to more than half of T-LGLL patients, and hematologic response was seen in around two fifths of the treated patients. Patients with T-cell large granular lymphocyte leukemia underwent serial deep sequencing of TCRbeta CDR3 and STAT3 to reconstruct clonal hierarchy and dynamics. From an initial cohort of approximately 200 LGL patients, 20 or so representative T-LGLL cases were selected for longitudinal TCRbeta and STAT3 sequencing. Two patients with natural killer LGL leukemia were also sequenced longitudinally as controls within the study. Each patient was sequenced at an average of roughly 3.7 time points, ranging from 2 to 8 samplings.

Remarks on this clone: Its antigen target is currently unknown. Nothing much larger sits one base from this clone, and base qualities are not available.

TCRbeta libraries were sequenced on an Illumina MiSeq, and an average of roughly 41,000 productive templates per sample was obtained. TCRbeta CDR3 libraries were generated with the immunoSEQ assay using multiplex PCR amplification. Regarding the original processing steps: Repertoire diversity was computed as previously defined, with values near 0 indicating extremely monoclonal samples. Here the immuneACCESS table is served through TCRdb, limited to in-frame sequences with V and J called. Missing clones are a known gap in these copies; in checked studies unresolved V genes cover under half, and the rest lacks a known reason. The DNA was the basis for D and trimming; V, J and clone size are from that table. Across this sample there are roughly 40,000 clones, with roughly 90% seen only once. More than 0.4% of the sample goes to the ten largest clones. V was cut back by 6 bases and J by 10 bases, leaving a gap of 10 bases between them. The CDR3 spans 11 residues, from the cysteine through the phenylalanine. The retained sequence is limited to the CDR3, 33 bases, with the frame set at the first base. The germline V gene yields MDHEN for CDR1 and SYDVKM for CDR2.

DNA was extracted from blood mononuclear cells, and the same DNA was used for both TCR and STAT3 sequencing. The research as a whole found: In several patients, dominant TCR clone burden exceeded STAT3 mutant burden, suggesting STAT3 mutation arose secondarily within a pre-expanded clone. Persisting codominant clonotypes in some patients meant a small but highly pathogenic clone may have been missed. Because no samples were available when a clone first appeared, clonal expansion had to be inferred from samplings taken at other points. The linking of therapy response to changes in TCR clonal burden was complicated by variable intervals between samplings and differing treatment regimens. TCR clonotype switching after therapy was seen in about 30% of the 18 patients, with all newly emerging clones being STAT3 wild type. At least one immunodominant TCRbeta clonotype was present in every T-LGLL patient, and multiple immunodominant subclonotypes appeared in about half of the T-LGLL patients.

The sequenced sample was PBMCs. The clonotype was recovered from a human donor with T large granular lymphocyte leukemia. Some clones in this sample may be carry-over from other donors' samples. Rearrangement joined TRBV28 to TRBJ2-1, and the D gene may be TRBD1, 6 bases matching. The DNA sequence reads TGTGCCAGCAGCTCAGGGACAGAGCAGTTCTTC. Translated, this gives CASSSGTEQFF.